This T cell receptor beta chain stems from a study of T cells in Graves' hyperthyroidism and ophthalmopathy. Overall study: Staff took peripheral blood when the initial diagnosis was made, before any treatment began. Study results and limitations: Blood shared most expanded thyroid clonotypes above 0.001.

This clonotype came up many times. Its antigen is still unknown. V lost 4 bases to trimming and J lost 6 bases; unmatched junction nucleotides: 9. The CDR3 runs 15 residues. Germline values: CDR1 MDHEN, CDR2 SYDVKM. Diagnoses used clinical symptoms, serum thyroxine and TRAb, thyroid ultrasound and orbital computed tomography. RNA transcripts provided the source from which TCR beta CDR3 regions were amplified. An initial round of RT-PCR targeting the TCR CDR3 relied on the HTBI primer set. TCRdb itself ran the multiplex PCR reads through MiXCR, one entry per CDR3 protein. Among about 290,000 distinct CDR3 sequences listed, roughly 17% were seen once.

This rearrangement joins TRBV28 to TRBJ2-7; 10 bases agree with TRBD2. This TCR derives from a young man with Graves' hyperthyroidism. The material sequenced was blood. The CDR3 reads CASSSPTGTSAEQYF. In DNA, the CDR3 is TGTGCCAGCAGTTCCCCCACCGGGACTAGCGCCGAGCAGTACTTC.